These 18 T cell receptor beta chains were all obtained from the same sample, sequenced in a study of blood T cell repertoires in COVID-19. TCRdb's copy holds only in-frame clones and misses some; the assay was immunoSEQ multiplex PCR. The sample lists approximately 270,000 clones, about 86% occurring once. Sequenced input: peripheral blood. These receptors all come from an elderly man with acute or convalescent COVID-19.

V usage is TRBV19 and J usage is TRBJ2-2, with a weak D call TRBD1 (6 bases). V was pared by 2 bases and J by 0 bases, with 10 bases between. From germline, CDR1 is LNHDA and CDR2 SQIVND (reference sequence). The CDR3 spans 16 residues. CDR3: CASSIRPGANTGELFF. CDR3 in DNA: TGTGCCAGTAGTATACGCCCAGGGGCGAACACCGGGGAGCTGTTTTTT. Using reference TRBV19 and TRBJ2-2 for the parts outside the CDR3, the full variable domain is DGGITQSPKYLFRKEGQNVTLSCEQNLNHDAMYWYRQDPGQGLRLIYYSQIVNDFQKGDIAEGYSVSREKKESFPLTVTSAQKNPTAFYLCASSIRPGANTGELFFGEGSRLTVL.

The chain has TRBV28 and TRBJ1-1; 8 bases align to TRBD1. Per the germline V gene, CDR1 is MDHEN and CDR2 is SYDVKM. The CDR3 sequence is 14 residues long. V was pared by 4 bases and J by 4 bases, with 5 bases of the junction left unmatched. In DNA form, the CDR3 reads TGTGCCAGCAGTTCAGGGGGCGCGGTCACTGAAGCTTTCTTT. This sequence encodes CASSSGGAVTEAFF.

This rearrangement joins TRBV7-2 to TRBJ2-7; 10 bases are shared with TRBD1. The CDR3 is made up of 17 amino acids. Germline V gives CDR1 SGHTA, CDR2 FQGNSA. V lost 6 bases and J lost 6; bases outside the gene matches: 17. The CDR3 loop reads CASSHIRQGALLGEQYF. The CDR3, as DNA: TGTGCCAGCAGTCATATACGACAGGGGGCGCTTCTTGGCGAGCAGTACTTC.

The CDR3 reads CASRGLAANTGELFF. CDR3 DNA: TGTGCCAGCAGGGGACTAGCGGCGAACACCGGGGAGCTGTTTTTT. V usage is TRBV6-5 and J usage is TRBJ2-2, with 11 nucleotides matching TRBD2. This CDR3 is built from 15 residues. In germline, CDR1 is MNHEY, CDR2 SVGAGI. J gave up 0 bases and V 6 bases, and 0 bases lay outside the gene matches.

The chain employs TRBV24-1 and TRBJ2-1, with a possible D match to TRBD2 (6 bases). This CDR3 region has 15 residues. The V end was cut by 5 bases, the J end by 5 bases, with 15 bases between. Germline CDR1 reads KGHDR; CDR2 reads SFDVKD. CDR3 sequence (DNA): TGTGCCACCAGTGGCCCCGGGACTCCTGACAATGAGCAGTTCTTC. It is translated as CATSGPGTPDNEQFF.

In the case of this clone: Other DNA variants within this sample encode the same CDR3. The chain couples TRBV29-1 to TRBJ2-7; the match to TRBD1 covers 10 bases. Germline V lookup: CDR1 SQVTM, CDR2 ANQGSEA. The CDR3 spans 14 residues. After removal of 5 bases from V and 2 bases from J, the junction contained 6 bases not matched to a gene. The CDR3 nucleotides are TGCAGCGTTACGACAGGGGGCAGAACCTACGAGCAGTACTTC. Residues: CSVTTGGRTYEQYF.

The rearrangement links TRBV13 to TRBJ2-2, with 12 bases aligning to TRBD2. The V and J ends lost 4 bases and 5 bases, in that order; junction bases with no gene match: 8. CDR1 PRHDT and CDR2 FYEKMQ come from the germline V gene (reference sequence). The CDR3 totals 17 residues. The CDR3 reads CASSSRLAGEWTGELFF. For the CDR3, the DNA is TGTGCCAGCAGCTCTCGACTAGCGGGAGAGTGGACCGGGGAGCTGTTTTTT. The full variable domain, with the rest looked up from reference TRBV13 and TRBJ2-2, is AAGVIQSPRHLIKEKRETATLKCYPIPRHDTVYWYQQGPGQDPQFLISFYEKMQSDKGSIPDRFSAQQFSDYHSELNMSSLELGDSALYFCASSSRLAGEWTGELFFGEGSRLTVL.

The V gene is TRBV6-5, the J gene TRBJ1-2, with 7 bases identical to TRBD1. The CDR3 is made up of 14 amino acids. V trimming: 7 bases; J trimming: 0 bases; junction bases outside the gene matches: 5. The germline gives CDR1 MNHEY, CDR2 SVGAGI. The CDR3 reads CASISGQANYGYTF. CDR3 nucleotides: TGTGCCAGCATCTCCGGACAGGCTAACTATGGCTACACCTTC.

J is TRBJ1-6 and V is TRBV6-5; D unresolved. The V and J ends lost 6 bases and 4 bases respectively, with 7 bases between them. The CDR3 totals 13 residues. In germline, CDR1 is MNHEY, CDR2 SVGAGI. The CDR3 sequence is CASSREYNSPLHF. The CDR3 DNA sequence: TGTGCCAGCAGCCGGGAGTATAATTCACCCCTCCACTTT.

The chain uses TRBV18 and TRBJ2-1; 10 nucleotides line up with TRBD2. The CDR3 has 17 amino acids. CDR1 is KGHSH and CDR2 is LQKENI in the germline V gene. Trimming took 0 bases from V and 6 from J; bases not matched to a gene: 8. The CDR3 sequence: CASSPPRSSGSSNEQFF. In nucleotides, the CDR3 is TGTGCCAGCTCACCACCGAGGTCTAGCGGGAGCTCCAATGAGCAGTTCTTC. The full variable domain, its missing parts supplied by reference TRBV18 and TRBJ2-1, is NAGVMQNPRHLVRRRGQEARLRCSPMKGHSHVYWYRQLPEEGLKFMVYLQKENIIDESGMPKERFSAEFPKEGPSILRIQQVVRGDSAAYFCASSPPRSSGSSNEQFFGPGTRLTVL.

The chain couples TRBV18 to TRBJ1-2; 9 bases match TRBD1. The germline V gene has CDR1 KGHSH and CDR2 LQKENI. The CDR3 loop spans 14 amino acids. V was clipped by 2 bases and J by 7 bases; unmatched bases: 5. The CDR3 bases are TGTGCCAGCTCACCAAGACAGGACAGGGGTGGCTACACCTTC. It specifies CASSPRQDRGGYTF.

This chain joins TRBV28 and TRBJ2-2; the D gene is possibly TRBD1 (6 bases). Trimming stripped 6 bases from V and 3 bases from J, with 23 bases between. CDR1 is MDHEN, CDR2 SYDVKM, per germline. The CDR3 consists of 18 residues. The CDR3 protein is CASRDIMGQGPYTGELFF. CDR3 nucleotides: TGTGCCAGCAGGGATATTATGGGACAAGGGCCCTACACCGGGGAGCTGTTTTTT.

The V gene is TRBV7-9, the J gene TRBJ2-1; the D is unclear. V lost 4 bases and J 15 bases, leaving 7 bases between the germline ends. Germline V lookup: CDR1 SEHNR, CDR2 FQNEAQ (reference sequence). The length of the CDR3 is 9 residues. CDR3 bases: TGTGCCAGCAGCTACCCGGGGTTCTTC. Its translation: CASSYPGFF.

The rearrangement links TRBV4-1 to TRBJ1-6; 7 bases are shared with TRBD1. The ends lost 10 bases at V and 6 bases at J; junction bases unmatched: 12. The CDR3 contains 15 residues. Looked up from germline, CDR1 is MGHRA and CDR2 is YSYEKL. CDR3 residues: CATNSPDRANSPLHF. CDR3 DNA sequence: TGCGCCACCAACTCCCCCGACAGGGCTAATTCACCCCTCCACTTT.

The V call is TRBV5-1, the J call TRBJ2-5; the D is unclear. V gave up 2 bases and J gave up 2 bases, with 10 bases separating them. From germline, CDR1 is SGHRS and CDR2 YFSETQ. The CDR3 consists of 14 residues. The CDR3 DNA reads as TGCGCCAGCAGCTTCACTCGGTCACAAGAGACCCAGTACTTC. It translates to CASSFTRSQETQYF.

This clone was picked up a small number of times. The rearrangement links TRBV2 to TRBJ1-5; D is perhaps TRBD1 (5 bases). Looked up from germline, CDR1 is SNHLY and CDR2 is FYNNEI. Trimming stripped 8 bases from V and 6 bases from J, with 17 bases between. CDR3 length: 14 residues. Here the CDR3 reads CASRAGPLGQPQHF. Here the CDR3 DNA reads TGTGCCAGCCGGGCAGGGCCCCTCGGTCAGCCCCAGCATTTT. Supplemented by reference TRBV2 and TRBJ1-5, the full variable domain reads EPEVTQTPSHQVTQMGQEVILRCVPISNHLYFYWYRQILGQKVEFLVSFYNNEISEKSEIFDDQFSVERPDGSNFTLKIRSTKLEDSAMYFCASRAGPLGQPQHFGDGTRLSIL.

The chain employs TRBV7-9 and TRBJ1-5, with TRBD1 identical over 9 bases. Looked up from germline, CDR1 is SEHNR and CDR2 is FQNEAQ (reference sequence). This CDR3 is 16 amino acids long. The V and J ends lost 3 bases and 3 bases, in that order; junction bases with no gene match: 6. The CDR3 region is CASSLGTGNFNQPQHF. CDR3 coding DNA: TGTGCCAGCAGCTTGGGGACAGGGAATTTCAATCAGCCCCAGCATTTT.

The genes are TRBV25-1 and TRBJ2-7, with D possibly matching TRBD1 (5 bases). The germline gives CDR1 MGHDK, CDR2 SYGVNS. The CDR3 totals 14 residues. Trimming cost V 6 bases and J 0 bases, with 12 bases left between them. The CDR3 DNA reads as TGTGCCAGCAGCGACAGACTTGCCTCCTACGAGCAGTACTTC. Amino acid sequence: CASSDRLASYEQYF.